A selection of T cell receptor beta chains follows, all from one sample in a study of blood T cells in healthy people across ages. Via MiXCR, TCRdb re-called the 5' RACE reads, giving one row per CDR3 protein. Here the sample spans some 860,000 distinct CDR3 sequences, around three fifths being singletons. The sequencing sample was made of blood. The receptor set was obtained from a man aged 35 to 55 in good health. Each CDR3 is given with its conserved first and last residue. D genes are given only for firm matches.

D gene | V gene | CDR3 protein
TRBD2 | TRBV7-2 | CASSSATSGGSNEQFF
TRBD1 | TRBV9 | CASTPGTANQPQHF
- | TRBV20-1 | CSARGRPGGDTQYF
TRBD2 | TRBV20-1 | CSARSSGGQPTQYF
- | TRBV6-1 | CASSELGATPTDTQYF
TRBD1 | TRBV5-1 | CASSALTGTYGYTF
TRBD2 | TRBV6-2/TRBV6-3 | CASSPLAGGTMEQFF
- | TRBV6-2/TRBV6-3 | CASSYGSEETQYF
- | TRBV9 | CASSVAGADNEQFF
TRBD2 | TRBV18 | CASSPAVAGGQETQYF
- | TRBV7-6 | CASRLLALSSYEQYF
- | TRBV28 | CASSLGYPNEQFF
- | TRBV20-1 | CSAKQGSNYGYTF